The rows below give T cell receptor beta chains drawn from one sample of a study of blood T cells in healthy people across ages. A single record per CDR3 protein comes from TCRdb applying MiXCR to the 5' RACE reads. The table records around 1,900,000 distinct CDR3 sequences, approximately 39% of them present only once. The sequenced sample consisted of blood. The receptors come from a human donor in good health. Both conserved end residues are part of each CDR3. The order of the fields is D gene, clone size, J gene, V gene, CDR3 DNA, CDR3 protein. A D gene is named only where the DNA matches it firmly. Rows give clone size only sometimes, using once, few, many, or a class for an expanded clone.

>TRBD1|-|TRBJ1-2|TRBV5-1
TGCGCCAGCAGTTCCGGGACAGGGCCGTATGGCTACACCTTC
CASSSGTGPYGYTF
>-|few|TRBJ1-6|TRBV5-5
TGTGCCAGCGTTCAGGGTTTATCGGATTCACCCCTCCACTTT
CASVQGLSDSPLHF
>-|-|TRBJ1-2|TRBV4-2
TGTGCCAGCAGCCAAGAGTGGGGAGGTAACTATGGCTACACCTTC
CASSQEWGGNYGYTF
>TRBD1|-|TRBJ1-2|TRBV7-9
TGTGCCAGCAGCTTGGGGACAGGGATTTATCGGGGCTGCACCTTC
CASSLGTGIYRGCTF
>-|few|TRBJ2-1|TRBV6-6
TGTGCCAGCAGTTGGGGAGCCACCGTTGTAGAGCAGTTCTTC
CASSWGATVVEQFF
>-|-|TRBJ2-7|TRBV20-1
TGCAGTGCTCATAACAGGGTTCGCGAGCAGTACTTC
CSAHNRVREQYF
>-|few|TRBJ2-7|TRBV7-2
TGTGCCAGCAGCTTGGGCCCCAGGGACGAGCAGTACTTC
CASSLGPRDEQYF
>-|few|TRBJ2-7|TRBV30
TGTGCCTGGAGTTGGGGTAGGGGAGCCTACGAGCAGTACTTC
CAWSWGRGAYEQYF
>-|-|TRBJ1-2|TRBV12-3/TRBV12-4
TGTGCCAGCAGTAACGGGGGGGACTATGGCTACACCTTC
CASSNGGDYGYTF
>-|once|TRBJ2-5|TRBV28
TGTGCCAGCAGGGAAGGCGGGGTTGAGACCCAGTACTTC
CASREGGVETQYF
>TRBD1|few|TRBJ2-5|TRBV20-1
TGCAGTGCTAGTGGGACAGGGGACCAAGAGACCCAGTACTTC
CSASGTGDQETQYF
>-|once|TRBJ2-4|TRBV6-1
TGTGCCACCTGGGACGGTGGAGAGCAGTACTTC
CATWDGGEQYF
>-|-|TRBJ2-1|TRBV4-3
TGCGCCAGCAGCCAATACCGGGACGTACCCAGCTCCTACAATGAGCAGTTCTTC
CASSQYRDVPSSYNEQFF
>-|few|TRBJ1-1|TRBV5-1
TGCGCCAGCACTTATCAGGGAGCGACTGAAGCTTTCTTT
CASTYQGATEAFF
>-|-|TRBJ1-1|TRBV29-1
TGCAGCGTTCACTCCAGGTTACAGCCGAACACTGAAGCTTTCTTT
CSVHSRLQPNTEAFF
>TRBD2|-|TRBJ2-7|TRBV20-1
TGCAGTGCTACCCCCTCCAGGACTAGCGCATACGAGCAGTACTTC
CSATPSRTSAYEQYF
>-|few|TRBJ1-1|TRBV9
TGTGCCAGCAGCTCCCCGGGGCAGGGGATTAACACTGAAGCTTTCTTT
CASSSPGQGINTEAFF